This T cell receptor beta chain was captured by sequencing in a study of esophageal squamous cell carcinoma tumors (dated by TCRdb to the early 2020s). About the investigation overall: Immuno relation high and low groups were defined by principal component analysis with K-means clustering applied to immunohistochemical T-cell and checkpoint marker values. The roughly 9 cases yielded 1,671,742 total TCRalpha reads and around 1.4 million total TCRbeta reads, and approximately 32,000 and 35,000 of those reads, respectively, were unique. The purpose of the study was to evaluate TCR repertoire diversity and shared TCR repertoires of T cells in the tumor environment of esophageal squamous cell carcinoma. A wider cohort of approximately 52 surgically treated esophageal squamous cell carcinoma patients in Japan was included, comprising around 21 high and 30 or so low immuno relation cases. TCR sequencing was performed on roughly 10 patients, consisting of five randomly selected high immuno relation cases and five background-matched low immuno relation cases. Study-wide conclusions, independent of this receptor: About 30% of the 10 cases showed a single dominant TCRalpha VJ recombination with apparently reduced TCRalpha diversity. Because TCRalpha and TCRbeta chains were sequenced separately, chain pairing and the antigens recognized remained unknown. No difference in total TCR repertoire counts was observed between groups, whereas significant repertoire counts were found to be higher in the high immuno relation group. Only a few cases were included in the TCR repertoire analysis, and no investigation at the CDR3 clonotype level was performed. Given the large variation in the TCRalphabeta repertoire, the shared V|J recombination candidates might have been chosen by chance.

This clonotype was recorded a few times. Its binding antigen is unknown. One base away there is no much larger clone; base qualities are not given. The library was obtained by 5' RACE. A PCR using KAPA HiFi with TCRalpha or TCRbeta constant-region primers and a P20EA primer was followed by a nested second PCR with CA2 or CB2. Amplification of TCR genes was performed by unbiased adaptor ligation RT-PCR, in which reverse transcription was carried out with Superscript III and a polyT18-containing BSL-18E primer. After second-strand synthesis and blunting, the P10EA/P20EA adaptor was ligated to the cDNA 5' end, followed by NotI digestion. Both the first and second PCRs consisted of approximately 20 cycles of 98 degrees C for 20 s, 65 degrees C for 30 s and 72 degrees C for 1 min. Amplicons were indexed with the Nextera XT Index kit v2 Set A, pooled in equimolar amounts and quantified on a Qubit 2.0 Fluorometer. Sequencing used the Illumina MiSeq platform with 2x300 bp paired-end reads. The original pipeline was this. Reads were assigned to V and J genes by highest identity to IMGT reference sequences using Repertoire Genesis software ver.1.0. CDR3 was defined as the region from Cys104 to Phe118 plus Gly119 and was translated, and unique sequence reads were defined as those with distinct V, J and CDR3 amino acids. A shared V|J combination was chosen only when it reached significance in both a Fisher's exact test in edgeR and a Mann Whitney U test. After singletons were removed and 500 repertoire combinations were bootstrapped, the repertoire dissimilarity index was calculated using the R rdi package. TCRdb reprocessed the public reads (quality trimming at Q25 with fastp, clone calling with MiXCR) and kept in-frame beta chains. Rows with a matching CDR3 protein are joined into one entry that keeps the most common DNA and genes. The V and J calls shown here were made by TCRdb, not taken from the authors' results. The sample table contains fewer than 7,000 distinct CDR3 sequences; only one count was recorded for about 20% of them. The top ten constitute roughly 31% of the sample.

Patients who had received neoadjuvant chemotherapy or for whom clinical information was lacking were excluded from enrollment. The TCR-sequenced cases shown were male and underwent subtotal esophagectomy with 2- or 3-field lymphadenectomy. No T-cell sorting was done; instead, RNA was pulled from bulk tumor tissue sections using a Qiagen AllPrep kit. Until RNA extraction, small sections of tumor tissue removed at surgery were kept in RNAlater reagent at -80 degrees C. The TCR sequence derives from a man aged 50 to 80 with esophageal squamous cell carcinoma. Input material: tumor tissue.

The CDR3 sequence is CASSRSVSGDANEKLFF. The DNA is TGTGCCAGCAGCCGGTCCGTATCCGGAGACGCTAATGAAAAACTGTTTTTT. The receptor chain draws on TRBV3-1 and TRBJ1-4; the D gene is not confidently resolved. Taken from the germline V gene (reference sequence), the CDR1 and CDR2 loops are LGHDT and YNNKEL. The CDR3, cysteine through phenylalanine, is 17 amino acids long. This entry keeps only the CDR3 DNA: 51 bases, framed from base 1. Trimming at the junction amounts to 4 bases on V and 3 bases on J, and the germline ends lie 18 bases apart.